One and the same sample provided the 8 T cell receptor beta chains below, sequenced in a study of T cells in Graves' hyperthyroidism and ophthalmopathy. What was amplified from RNA transcripts were TCR beta CDR3 regions. The HTBI set primed first-round TCR CDR3 RT-PCR. TCRdb used MiXCR to reprocess the multiplex PCR reads, holding one entry per CDR3 protein. The sample includes about 500,000 distinct CDR3 sequences, approximately 15% of them seen just once. The sample comprised blood. These receptors came from a woman aged 18-29 years with Graves' hyperthyroidism.

This clonotype was observed many times. The chain carries TRBV29-1 and TRBJ2-5; 8 nucleotides agree with TRBD2. Losses at the gene ends were 7 bases for V and 5 bases for J; bases not matched to a gene: 6. The germline gives CDR1 SQVTM, CDR2 ANQGSEA. This CDR3 has 12 amino acids. The CDR3 nucleotides read TGCAGCGGCCGAGCGGGAGTTGAGACCCAGTACTTC. Translated, it gives CSGRAGVETQYF.

V gene TRBV12-3 or TRBV12-4 combines with J gene TRBJ2-7; D may be TRBD1 (6 bases). V was trimmed by 8 bases and J by 0 bases, leaving 11 bases between them. This CDR3 region has 13 residues. DNA for the CDR3: TGTGCCAGCGCAGACAGGCCCTCCTACGAGCAGTACTTC. Translated: CASADRPSYEQYF.

The rearrangement joins TRBV24-1 to TRBJ2-1; 8 bases are a match to TRBD2. Germline-derived CDR1 and CDR2 are KGHDR and SFDVKD. The V gene end was trimmed by 5 bases and the J gene end by 5 bases; junction bases not matched to a gene: 13. This CDR3 spans 17 amino acids. The CDR3 sequence: CATSGLAGRGSDNEQFF. DNA for the CDR3: TGTGCCACCAGTGGTCTAGCGGGTCGTGGATCCGACAATGAGCAGTTCTTC.

The V gene is TRBV10-1, the J gene TRBJ2-1, with D maybe TRBD2 (6 bases). Germline V lookup: CDR1 WNHNN, CDR2 SYGVQD (reference sequence). Trimming pared 5 bases from V and 3 bases from J, leaving 20 bases between. There are 17 residues in the CDR3. This CDR3 reads CASSPSTGTGGYNEQFF. In DNA form, the CDR3 reads TGCGCCAGCAGTCCTTCAACCGGGACCGGGGGCTACAATGAGCAGTTCTTC.

The J gene is TRBJ1-5, the V gene TRBV5-1, with D possibly being TRBD1 (6 bases). Germline V gene sequence: CDR1 SGHRS, CDR2 YFSETQ. V lost 4 bases and J lost 3, with 14 bases in between. The CDR3 is made up of 15 amino acids. In DNA form, the CDR3 reads TGCGCCAGCAGCCGGACCGGGACAAACAATCAGCCCCAGCATTTT. Protein: CASSRTGTNNQPQHF.

In this sample, this clonotype turned up a few times. This may be a read error: a much more frequent sequence differs by one nucleotide. The rearrangement uses TRBV6-5 and TRBJ2-5, with 8 bases matching TRBD1. CDR3 length: 17 amino acids. The trim removed 0 bases at V and 9 bases at J, leaving 15 bases unmatched. CDR1 and CDR2 from the germline V gene are MNHEY and SVGAGI. CDR3 protein: CASSYSMAGGVREAQYF. The CDR3 coding sequence is TGTGCCAGCAGTTACTCGATGGCAGGGGGCGTGAGGGAGGCCCAGTACTTC.

This clonotype was counted at least ten times. The CDR3 coding sequence is TGCGCCAGCAGCGTACAGGGGATCGGCTATGGCTACACCTTC. It yields the protein CASSVQGIGYGYTF. This chain uses TRBV5-1 with TRBJ1-2; 7 bases map to TRBD1. The V gene's germline CDR1 is SGHRS and CDR2 YFSETQ. The CDR3 consists of 14 residues. V was pared by 4 bases and J by 4 bases, with 7 bases of the junction left unmatched.

Notes on this clonotype: This may arise from a read error, as a much more abundant clone is one base away. The chain links TRBV30 to TRBJ2-7, with 8 bases lining up with TRBD2. The CDR3 length is 13 residues. Germline-derived CDR1 and CDR2 are GTSNPN and SVGIG (reference sequence). Trimming cost V 2 bases and J 6 bases; bases outside gene matches: 6. The CDR3 loop is CAWSKAGVGEQYV. The DNA of the CDR3 is TGTGCCTGGAGTAAAGCGGGGGTTGGCGAGCAGTACGTC.